This paragraph covers one T cell receptor (beta chain) sequence. Its antigen specificity is not known. No per-base quality is available; no much larger clone lies one base away. Peripheral blood CD8+ and CD4+ T cells from healthy donors, Susac syndrome patients and multiple sclerosis patients were profiled using high-throughput TCR beta sequencing. Treatment-naive patients with stable or active relapsing-remitting disease fulfilling revised McDonald criteria were used as multiple sclerosis controls. Bulk CD8+ and CD4+ T cells were purified by magnetic negative isolation, while CD8+ TEMRA cells were enriched using FACS. Blood was drawn into EDTA tubes, processed within 24 hours, and PBMCs were isolated by density gradient centrifugation. PBMCs destined for TCR sequencing were cryopreserved in liquid nitrogen and later thawed in a 37 °C water bath. A purity of at least 90% was achieved for sorted or isolated CD4+, CD8+ and CD8+ TEMRA cells.

The data derive from a study of CD8 T cells in Susac syndrome (dated by TCRdb to 2018 to 2020). About the investigation overall: The study used repertoire sequencing to test whether antigen drove CD8+ T cell activation and differentiation in Susac syndrome. General study outcomes and caveats: The number of individuals in the TCR sequencing and HLA analysis was acknowledged as relatively small.

RNA was extracted with the RNeasy kit and about 0.5 to 1 ug was reverse transcribed using random hexamers. TCR beta CDR3 regions were amplified with the immunoSEQ multiplex PCR assay covering 54 Vbeta and 13 Jbeta segments. PCR amplification bias was corrected by using a synthetic template baseline for primer optimization and computational correction. The authors' analysis ran thus. Only productive sequences were kept, with reads annotated to V, D and J genes according to IMGT and analyzed in immunoSEQ Analyzer. Clonality was calculated as one minus the Shannon entropy normalized by log2 of the number of productive unique sequences. For each patient and control, public and private clones were evaluated among the 100 most prevalent clones. A clone was defined as Susac-specific if it was absent from the healthy and MS cohorts, from 950 to 1,300 published viral clones and from other ImmuneACCESS disease sequences. Through fastp at Q25 and MiXCR, TCRdb rebuilt clones from the public reads, retaining in-frame beta chains. Every entry covers one CDR3 protein and lists the most common genes and DNA from its rows. In this record, the V and J calls reflect TCRdb's handling and not the investigators' own analysis. The sample profile shows 120,000 to 150,000 distinct CDR3 sequences; 85% to 95% of them were found once. Over 0.09% of the sample belongs to the ten largest clones.

The germline V gene provides CDR1 SGHTA and CDR2 FQGNSA. Counted from cysteine to phenylalanine, this CDR3 has 15 amino acids. The kept DNA is CDR3 alone, 45 bases in frame from the first base. Relative to germline, V is 4 bases shorter and J is 4 bases shorter, with 17 bases between their ends. The receptor was isolated from a human donor with multiple sclerosis. The V and J genes are TRBV7-2 and TRBJ2-7; no D segment can be confidently identified. The sample taken for sequencing was CD4+ T cells from PBMCs. The DNA sequence is as follows: TGTGCCAGCAGCTCACTCTCTAGAAATTTGTACGAGCAGTACTTC. Translated, this is CASSSLSRNLYEQYF.